The next 24 T cell receptor beta chains were all read from a single sample in a study of blood T cell repertoires in COVID-19. Only in-frame clones appear in the TCRdb table, and some are missing; sequencing was by immunoSEQ multiplex PCR. The sample holds 130,000 to 150,000 clones; 88% are singletons and the top ten take roughly 1.2%. The material sequenced was PBMCs or T cells enriched from blood (not recorded which). These receptors all come from a young woman with acute COVID-19.

The V gene is TRBV9, the J gene TRBJ2-5; D gene uncertain. The germline V gene encodes CDR1 SGDLS and CDR2 YYNGEE. Trimming removed 4 bases from V and 0 bases from J, with 7 bases in between. This CDR3 contains 13 residues. Here the CDR3 reads CASSPLYQETQYF. CDR3 DNA sequence: TGTGCCAGCAGCCCACTCTACCAAGAGACCCAGTACTTC. The whole variable domain, filled in from reference TRBV9 and TRBJ2-5, reads DSGVTQTPKHLITATGQRVTLRCSPRSGDLSVYWYQQSLDQGLQFLIQYYNGEERAKGNILERFSAQQFPDLHSELNLSSLELGDSALYFCASSPLYQETQYFGPGTRLLVL.

V and J are TRBV6-2 or TRBV6-3 and TRBJ2-5, with D tentatively TRBD1 (6 bases). This CDR3 is built from 15 residues. Germline V CDR1 and CDR2: MNHEY, SVGEGT. The ends were cut back, 5 bases at V and 1 base at J, with 14 bases in the middle. CDR3 sequence (DNA): TGTGCCAGCAGTCCCGCCGGGACACTCCAAGAGACCCAGTACTTC. This gives the protein CASSPAGTLQETQYF.

Here the CDR3 DNA reads TGTGCCAGCTTGGGGACAGGCCCCGGACCCCTCCACTTT. It encodes CASLGTGPGPLHF. The chain couples TRBV2 to TRBJ1-6, with 8 bases aligning to TRBD1. The CDR3 sequence is 13 residues long. Germline assignment: CDR1 SNHLY and CDR2 FYNNEI. The trim removed 8 bases at V and 12 bases at J, leaving 9 bases unmatched.

The chain links TRBV20-1 to TRBJ1-2; D remains unclear. This CDR3 comprises 11 residues. The germline CDR1 and CDR2 sequences are DFQATT and SNEGSKA (reference sequence). V was shortened by 4 bases and J by 6 bases, with 9 bases between the two germline ends. The DNA of the CDR3 is TGCAGTGCTACCTTCCGGGATGGCTACACCTTC. It is translated as CSATFRDGYTF.

The chain recombines TRBV7-3 with TRBJ2-1; tentatively, D is TRBD2 (6 bases). V was clipped by 1 base and J by 8 bases, with 15 bases between them. This CDR3 region has 15 residues. The germline CDR1 and CDR2 sequences are SGHTA and FQGTGA. The CDR3 DNA reads TGTGCCAGCAGCTTAATGGGAGGACCTACCGATGAGCAGTTCTTC. The encoded protein is CASSLMGGPTDEQFF.

The V and J genes are TRBV5-1 and TRBJ2-7, with TRBD2 identical over 10 bases. V was clipped by 2 bases and J by 0 bases; unmatched bases: 11. The CDR3 is made up of 18 amino acids. CDR1 is SGHRS and CDR2 is YFSETQ in the germline V gene. For the CDR3, the DNA is TGCGCCAGCAGCTTCTATTCTAGCGGGAGAGCGTCCTCCTACGAGCAGTACTTC. As protein: CASSFYSSGRASSYEQYF.

The chain has TRBV28 and TRBJ1-5; 7 bases are a match to TRBD1. The CDR3 has 14 amino acids. J gave up 6 bases and V 2 bases, and 4 bases lay outside the gene matches. Germline lookup yields CDR1 MDHEN and CDR2 SYDVKM. The CDR3 region is CASSLEGGVQPQHF. The CDR3 DNA reads as TGTGCCAGCAGTTTAGAAGGGGGCGTTCAGCCCCAGCATTTT.

This chain uses TRBV7-9 with TRBJ2-7, with 7 nucleotides matching TRBD2. The V segment lost 5 bases and the J segment 3 bases; nucleotides outside the gene matches: 7. CDR3 length: 14 amino acids. The germline gives CDR1 SEHNR, CDR2 FQNEAQ (reference sequence). The CDR3 DNA reads as TGTGCCAGCAGCCCCAGCGGGGATTACTACGAGCAGTACTTC. Translated: CASSPSGDYYEQYF.

The chain employs TRBV30 and TRBJ2-1, with D maybe TRBD1 (6 bases). CDR1 is GTSNPN, CDR2 SVGIG, per germline (reference sequence). V was pared by 5 bases and J by 0 bases, with 17 bases between. The CDR3 covers 16 residues. CDR3 residues: CAWRDPRGSSYNEQFF. The CDR3 DNA reads TGTGCCTGGCGCGACCCAAGGGGGAGCTCCTACAATGAGCAGTTCTTC.

The chain links TRBV28 to TRBJ1-2, with a tentative D call TRBD1 (5 bases). Germline CDR1 reads MDHEN; CDR2 reads SYDVKM. The V gene lost 5 bases and the J gene lost 5 bases, with 9 bases spanning the gap. The CDR3 consists of 12 residues. In nucleotides, the CDR3 is TGTGCCAGCAGTAACCAGGGTTATGGCTACACCTTC. Translation: CASSNQGYGYTF.

This chain links TRBV6-5 with TRBJ2-7, with TRBD2 identical over 7 bases. The V gene end was trimmed by 6 bases and the J gene end by 0 bases; junction bases not matched to a gene: 8. Germline V lookup: CDR1 MNHEY, CDR2 SVGAGI. The CDR3 runs to 15 residues. The CDR3 sequence: CASRALAPSSYEQYF. The CDR3 DNA follows: TGTGCCAGCAGGGCACTAGCGCCGAGCTCCTACGAGCAGTACTTC.

The chain recombines TRBV18 with TRBJ1-1; D is unclear. Trimming pared 4 bases from V and 1 base from J, leaving 10 bases between. This CDR3 comprises 14 residues. Germline CDR1 is KGHSH and CDR2 is LQKENI. The CDR3 region has the DNA TGTGCCAGCTCACACGGACGGGAGAACACTGAAGCTTTCTTT. Translation gives CASSHGRENTEAFF.

The chain links TRBV5-4 to TRBJ1-3, with D tentatively TRBD1 (6 bases). V gave up 1 base and J gave up 2 bases, with 13 bases separating them. Germline V gives CDR1 SGHNT, CDR2 YYREEE (reference sequence). This CDR3 comprises 16 residues. The CDR3 protein is CASSLSAGAPGNTIYF. The CDR3 DNA sequence: TGTGCCAGCAGCTTGTCGGCAGGGGCCCCTGGAAACACCATATATTTT.

The chain has TRBV5-1 and TRBJ2-6; 7 nucleotides align to TRBD1. This CDR3 has 15 amino acids. Germline V CDR1 and CDR2: SGHRS, YFSETQ. Losses at the gene ends were 4 bases for V and 2 bases for J; bases not matched to a gene: 3. The CDR3 spells CASSNTGAGANVLTF. The DNA for the CDR3 is TGCGCCAGCAGCAATACAGGGGCTGGGGCCAACGTCCTGACTTTC.

The V call is TRBV28, the J call TRBJ2-7; 7 bases fit TRBD1. Germline loops: CDR1 MDHEN, CDR2 SYDVKM. The V and J ends lost 8 bases and 4 bases, in that order; junction bases with no gene match: 11. The CDR3 totals 14 residues. The CDR3 here is CASVWGSQGYEQYF. CDR3 coding DNA: TGTGCCAGCGTTTGGGGCTCACAGGGGTACGAGCAGTACTTC.

The J gene is TRBJ2-7, the V gene TRBV27; tentatively, D is TRBD2 (5 bases). In germline, CDR1 is MNHEY, CDR2 SMNVEV (reference sequence). The CDR3 covers 13 residues. V gave up 6 bases and J gave up 2 bases, with 11 bases separating them. The CDR3 loop reads CASRRVGTYEQYF. CDR3 bases: TGTGCCAGCAGGAGGGTAGGGACCTACGAGCAGTACTTC.

This clone was seen once. V and J are TRBV11-2 and TRBJ2-1, with 8 positions matching TRBD2. The CDR3 is made up of 16 amino acids. The V and J ends lost 5 bases and 5 bases, in that order; junction bases with no gene match: 11. Germline CDR1 reads SGHAT; CDR2 reads FQNNGV. As DNA, the CDR3 is TGTGCCAGCAGCCCTGGACGGGTAGCGGGAAACAATGAGCAGTTCTTC. It encodes CASSPGRVAGNNEQFF.

J is TRBJ2-7 and V is TRBV5-1; D remains ambiguous. CDR1 and CDR2 (germline): SGHRS, YFSETQ. The germline V and J ends were trimmed by 1 base and 6 bases, with 14 bases remaining between them. This CDR3 is 14 amino acids long. CDR3 in amino acids: CASSLFDTLGEQYF. The CDR3 DNA reads TGCGCCAGCAGCTTGTTTGACACCCTTGGCGAGCAGTACTTC.

The chain uses TRBV7-9 and TRBJ1-1, with D perhaps TRBD1 (5 bases). Looked up from germline, CDR1 is SEHNR and CDR2 is FQNEAQ (reference sequence). V lost 3 bases to trimming and J lost 4 bases, with 12 bases between them. The CDR3 totals 14 residues. DNA for the CDR3: TGTGCCAGCAGCTTCTCAGGGATGGGCACTGAAGCTTTCTTT. Its protein product is CASSFSGMGTEAFF.

This chain uses TRBV14 with TRBJ2-3; the D is unclear. The V and J ends lost 0 bases and 2 bases respectively, with 9 bases between them. Germline V gene data show CDR1 as SGHDN and CDR2 as FVKESK. The CDR3 runs to 15 residues. The CDR3 DNA reads TGTGCCAGCAGCCAAGATTACACTAACACAGATACGCAGTATTTT. Protein: CASSQDYTNTDTQYF.

The chain couples TRBV28 to TRBJ2-3; D might be TRBD1 (5 bases). The CDR3 loop spans 15 amino acids. The V gene lost 5 bases and the J gene lost 2 bases, with 14 bases spanning the gap. Germline V gives CDR1 MDHEN, CDR2 SYDVKM. The DNA for the CDR3 is TGTGCCAGCAGTGATCCAGGGCGGAACACAGATACGCAGTATTTT. Its protein is CASSDPGRNTDTQYF.

J is TRBJ2-3 and V is TRBV5-4; D gene ambiguous. Deletions cut 7 bases from V and 4 bases from J, with 13 bases between. Germline CDR1 reads SGHNT; CDR2 reads YYREEE (reference sequence). This CDR3 is built from 13 residues. The CDR3 region is CASGTAGPDTQYF. DNA of the CDR3: TGTGCCAGCGGCACGGCAGGTCCAGATACGCAGTATTTT.

This chain links TRBV28 with TRBJ1-1; weak D call: TRBD1 (5 bases). In germline, CDR1 is MDHEN, CDR2 SYDVKM. The CDR3 length is 13 residues. V was cut by 5 bases and J by 7 bases, with 14 bases left in between. The CDR3 here is CASSTHRTDEAFF. The DNA for the CDR3 is TGTGCCAGCAGTACACACAGGACCGATGAAGCTTTCTTT.

The chain carries TRBV28 and TRBJ1-3, with 9 nucleotides matching TRBD1. Unmatched junction bases numbered 3, after V lost 5 bases and J lost 4 bases. Germline loops: CDR1 MDHEN, CDR2 SYDVKM. The CDR3 totals 14 residues. CDR3 amino acids: CASSGQGTGNTIYF. CDR3 DNA sequence: TGTGCCAGCAGTGGACAGGGGACCGGAAACACCATATATTTT.